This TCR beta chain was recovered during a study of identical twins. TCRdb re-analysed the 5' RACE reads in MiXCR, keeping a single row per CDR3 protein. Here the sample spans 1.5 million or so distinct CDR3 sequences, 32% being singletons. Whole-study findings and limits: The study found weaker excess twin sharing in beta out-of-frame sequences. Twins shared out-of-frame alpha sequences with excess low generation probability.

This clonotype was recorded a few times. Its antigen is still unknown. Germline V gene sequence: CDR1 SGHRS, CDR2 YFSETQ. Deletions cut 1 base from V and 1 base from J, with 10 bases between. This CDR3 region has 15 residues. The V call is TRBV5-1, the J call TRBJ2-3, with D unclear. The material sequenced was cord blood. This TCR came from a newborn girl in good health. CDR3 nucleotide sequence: TGCGCCAGCAGCTTGTTCGAGAGAGGCACAGATACGCAGTATTTT. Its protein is CASSLFERGTDTQYF.